One TCR beta chain is described in this entry. Clones were sequenced by immunoSEQ multiplex PCR, and TCRdb holds only the in-frame ones, with some missing. Of over 200,000 clones in the sample, 75% to 95% were seen once. This sample stems from a study of blood T cell repertoires in COVID-19. Overall study context: Donors in the United States, Italy and Spain gave samples during acute or convalescent COVID-19. Sources were T cells, B-cell-depleted T cells, or PBMCs; the material itself was cDNA or gDNA.

Trimming removed 2 bases from V and 0 bases from J; junction bases left unmatched: 4. The V gene's germline CDR1 is SGDLS and CDR2 YYNGEE. This CDR3 region has 16 residues. The chain uses TRBV9 and TRBJ2-1; 8 bases agree with TRBD2. Sequences were obtained from peripheral blood. This TCR derives from a person between 18 and 30 years old with COVID-19, enrolled during active disease. CDR3 amino acids: CASSVLSGSSYNEQFF. The CDR3 DNA is TGTGCCAGCAGCGTCTTAAGCGGGAGCTCCTACAATGAGCAGTTCTTC. The whole variable domain, remainder taken from reference TRBV9 and TRBJ2-1, is DSGVTQTPKHLITATGQRVTLRCSPRSGDLSVYWYQQSLDQGLQFLIQYYNGEERAKGNILERFSAQQFPDLHSELNLSSLELGDSALYFCASSVLSGSSYNEQFFGPGTRLTVL.